This T cell receptor beta chain was documented in a study of T cell responses to AZD1222 COVID-19 vaccine. Across the study: Pooled together were second doses at about 4 or about 12 weeks. General study points: Every sample of the repertoires postdated the peak T cell response. Donors skewed white British and female; clonal diversity was possibly underestimated.

TCRdb's table, derived via immunoSEQ multiplex PCR, lists solely in-frame clones and lacks some. Here the sample spans roughly 160,000 clones, 75% to 90% being singletons. Worth noting for this clone: Its antigen is as yet unknown.

With V trimmed by 0 bases and J by 6 bases, 8 bases remained unmatched. The CDR3 has 15 amino acids. Per germline, CDR1 SGHNT and CDR2 YYREEE (reference sequence). The material sequenced was peripheral blood, taken on day 0 of AZD1222 vaccination. The rearrangement uses TRBV5-4 and TRBJ1-2; 7 nucleotides agree with TRBD1. This receptor was obtained from an adult in good health. CDR3 loop: CASSLARQGSNGYTF. DNA of the CDR3: TGTGCCAGCAGCTTGGCCCGACAGGGCTCCAATGGCTACACCTTC.